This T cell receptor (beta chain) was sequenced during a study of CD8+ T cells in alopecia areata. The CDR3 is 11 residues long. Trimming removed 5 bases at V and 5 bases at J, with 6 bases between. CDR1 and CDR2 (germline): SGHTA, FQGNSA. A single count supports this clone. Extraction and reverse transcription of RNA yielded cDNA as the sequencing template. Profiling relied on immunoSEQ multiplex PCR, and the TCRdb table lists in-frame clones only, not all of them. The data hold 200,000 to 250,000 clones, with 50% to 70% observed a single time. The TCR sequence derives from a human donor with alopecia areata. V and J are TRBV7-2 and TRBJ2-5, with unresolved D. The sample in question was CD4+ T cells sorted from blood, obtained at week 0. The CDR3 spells CASSPHETQYF. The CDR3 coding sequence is TGTGCCAGCAGCCCGCATGAGACCCAGTACTTC.